These T cell receptor beta chains were read from a single sample in a study of graft-versus-host responses after intestinal transplantation. Using immunoSEQ multiplex PCR, the repertoire was profiled, and TCRdb retains in-frame clones only, with some absent. The table has some 8,000 clones, about 30% seen once. The starting material was alloreactive CD4+ T cells from a mixed lymphocyte reaction culture, obtained before intestinal transplant. The receptors were sampled from a human patient who received an intestinal transplant. CDR3s include the opening cysteine and the closing phenylalanine or tryptophan. D genes are given only for firm matches. Where a row states a size, it is once, few, many or the class of an expanded clone; other rows omit it.

V gene: TRBV7-9; J gene: TRBJ2-7; D gene: .; clone size: few; CDR3 DNA: TGTGCCAGCAGCCGGACAGCACCTCCTTACGAGCAGTACTTC; CDR3 protein: CASSRTAPPYEQYF
V gene: TRBV5-1; J gene: TRBJ2-1; D gene: .; clone size: few; CDR3 DNA: TGCGCCAGCAGCGTACAGGCCTCAGAGCAGTTCTTC; CDR3 protein: CASSVQASEQFF
V gene: TRBV7-7; J gene: TRBJ2-5; D gene: TRBD1; clone size: .; CDR3 DNA: TGTGCTAGCAGCTTCGACAGGGGCGGCGTAGAGACCCAGTACTTC; CDR3 protein: CASSFDRGGVETQYF
V gene: TRBV18; J gene: TRBJ2-5; D gene: .; clone size: .; CDR3 DNA: TGTGCCAGCTCACCCCGAACAGGGTGGCGAGAGACCCAGTACTTC; CDR3 protein: CASSPRTGWRETQYF
V gene: TRBV9; J gene: TRBJ2-1; D gene: TRBD2; clone size: few; CDR3 DNA: TGTGCCAGCAGCCCGACTAGCGGATCCTACAATGAGCAGTTCTTC; CDR3 protein: CASSPTSGSYNEQFF
V gene: TRBV28; J gene: TRBJ2-7; D gene: TRBD1; clone size: few; CDR3 DNA: TGTGCCAGCAGGGACAGGGTGGGAGCCTACGAGCAGTACTTC; CDR3 protein: CASRDRVGAYEQYF
V gene: TRBV9; J gene: TRBJ1-3; D gene: .; clone size: .; CDR3 DNA: TGTGCCAGCAGCCTTACGGGGACTGGAAACACCATATATTTT; CDR3 protein: CASSLTGTGNTIYF
V gene: TRBV19; J gene: TRBJ2-1; D gene: TRBD2; clone size: few; CDR3 DNA: TGTGCCAGTAGTAGCGATAAACTAGCGGGAGAATACAATGAGCAGTTCTTC; CDR3 protein: CASSSDKLAGEYNEQFF
V gene: TRBV2; J gene: TRBJ1-1; D gene: TRBD1; clone size: few; CDR3 DNA: TGTGCCAGCAGTTCGGACAGGATGAACACTGAAGCTTTCTTT; CDR3 protein: CASSSDRMNTEAFF
V gene: TRBV27; J gene: TRBJ2-2; D gene: TRBD2; clone size: .; CDR3 DNA: TGTGCCAGCAGGACTAGCGGGAGCGGGGAGCTGTTTTTT; CDR3 protein: CASRTSGSGELFF
V gene: TRBV2; J gene: TRBJ2-3; D gene: TRBD2; clone size: few; CDR3 DNA: TGTGCCAGCAGTTCCCTAGCGGGGAACACAGATACGCAGTATTTT; CDR3 protein: CASSSLAGNTDTQYF
V gene: TRBV7-9; J gene: TRBJ2-7; D gene: .; clone size: .; CDR3 DNA: TGTGCCAGCAGCCGGGGACTGACCGAGCAGTACTTC; CDR3 protein: CASSRGLTEQYF
V gene: TRBV6-6; J gene: TRBJ2-7; D gene: TRBD1; clone size: few; CDR3 DNA: TGTGCCAGCAGTTATTCCGGGACAGGGAGGGAGCGGTACTTC; CDR3 protein: CASSYSGTGRERYF
V gene: TRBV11-1; J gene: TRBJ2-7; D gene: TRBD2; clone size: .; CDR3 DNA: TGTGCCAGCAGCTTAGTGGATGCAGCGGGAGGTTCCGAGCAGTACTTC; CDR3 protein: CASSLVDAAGGSEQYF
V gene: TRBV28; J gene: TRBJ1-5; D gene: .; clone size: few; CDR3 DNA: TGTGCCAGCAGTCCAATGGACAGTCGGCCCCAGCATTTT; CDR3 protein: CASSPMDSRPQHF
V gene: TRBV9; J gene: TRBJ1-2; D gene: .; clone size: .; CDR3 DNA: TGTGCCAGCAGCCTCGATAACTACCGTGGCTACACCTTC; CDR3 protein: CASSLDNYRGYTF
V gene: TRBV4-2; J gene: TRBJ2-7; D gene: .; clone size: few; CDR3 DNA: TGTGCCAGCTCCCAAGAAAGGGACTCCTCCTACGAGCAGTACTTC; CDR3 protein: CASSQERDSSYEQYF